The clone carrying this T cell receptor beta chain came up many times. What it recognizes is unknown. By 5'RACE with 10-nucleotide random UMIs, the cDNA was made. TCRdb passed the 5' RACE reads through MiXCR, listing each CDR3 protein once. The data show about 30,000 distinct CDR3 sequences, around 14% seen once. The data belong to a study of neurological immune-mediated disorders. Findings and limits, study-wide: Expanded clones shared no CDR3 amino acid sequences across subjects, suggesting private repertoires in all groups. While HTLV-1-associated myelopathy showed the greatest TCR clonal expansion, multiple sclerosis showed the least, falling below healthy controls.

The CDR3 has 12 amino acids. V was pared by 0 bases and J by 12 bases, with 11 bases between. Germline-derived CDR1 and CDR2 are SGHAT and FQNNGV. The group of healthy controls was made up of people who were blood bank volunteers in Maryland, USA. Sequenced input: PBMCs. The TCR comes from a man between 65 and 80 years old in good health. This chain uses TRBV11-2 with TRBJ1-1; D ambiguous. CDR3 region: CASSLDRAGSFF. CDR3 in DNA: TGTGCCAGCAGCTTAGATCGCGCAGGATCTTTCTTT.